This T cell receptor beta chain was sequenced during a study of identifying expanded T cells in peripheral blood. CDR3 size: 14 residues. The V end lost 1 base, the J end lost 7 bases, and 14 bases lay between the germline ends. Germline loops: CDR1 GTSNPN, CDR2 SVGIG (reference sequence). TCRdb keeps only in-frame clones here, not all; method: immunoSEQ multiplex PCR. Of 65,000 to 95,000 clones in the sample, roughly 84% were seen once. Notes on the study in general: Differentially abundant clones: 1 to 1.5 between replicates, roughly 16 at roughly 15 days, 19 at four. Across healthy donors, higher total template counts meant significantly greater roughly two-week count variance.

Healthy donors had no documented immune events, such as infections, while sampled. This clone was seen a few times. Its antigen is not identified. The TCR originated in a person aged 18 to 69 in good health. The gene calls are TRBV30 and TRBJ1-5; D perhaps matches TRBD1 (5 bases). Sequencing was done on a sample of blood. The CDR3 DNA sequence: TGTGCCTGGAGTGATGGGGGTCCGGTACAGCCCCAGCATTTT. It yields the protein CAWSDGGPVQPQHF.